The entry below gives a single TCR beta chain sequence along with its context. Its specificity is not known. This entry is derived from a study of T cell responses to AZD1222 COVID-19 vaccine. General study findings and limits: Researchers report vaccine-associated CD4 TCRs spanning spike, with dominance at 160-218 and 743-854. In all cases, repertoires were sampled only after the peak T cell response. Two doses of AZD1222 preceded a rise in Spike-specific TCR breadth and depth.

This table comes from immunoSEQ multiplex PCR, and its TCRdb copy is limited to in-frame clones, with some not included. Counted here are 95,000 to 100,000 clones, roughly 90% occurring once; the ten biggest clones make up about 25%. After removal of 0 bases from V and 7 bases from J, the junction contained 7 bases not matched to a gene. Germline-derived CDR1 and CDR2 are LGHDT and YNNKEL (reference sequence). The CDR3 runs 15 residues. The specimen comprised peripheral blood, sampled on day 0 of AZD1222 vaccination. This clonotype was obtained from an adult in good health. The rearrangement links TRBV3-1 (or the pseudogene TRBV3-2) to TRBJ2-5; 8 bases align to TRBD1. The CDR3, as DNA: TGTGCCAGCAGCCAAGAGGGACAGGCCGGCGGGACCCAGTACTTC. It codes for CASSQEGQAGGTQYF.